A selection of T cell receptor beta chains follows, all from one sample in a study of cytomegalovirus exposure and HLA in healthy donors. The data were produced by immunoSEQ multiplex PCR, yet TCRdb's version contains in-frame clones alone and is incomplete. The sample yields 150,000 to 200,000 clones, about 64% seen once. Material for sequencing was PBMCs. The receptors were sampled from a man aged 45-60 years in good health and CMV-seronegative. Each CDR3 is given with its conserved first and last residue. A D gene is named only where the DNA matches it firmly. Where a row states a size, it is once, few, many or the class of an expanded clone; other rows omit it.

size | J | D | V | CDR3 | DNA
. | TRBJ1-2 | TRBD1 | TRBV5-1 | CASSLEPSQTGSGYTF | TGCGCCAGCAGCTTGGAGCCTTCCCAGACAGGGTCTGGCTACACCTTC
. | TRBJ1-2 | . | TRBV19 | CASSRFGEVNYGYTF | TGTGCCAGTAGTAGGTTCGGGGAGGTTAACTATGGCTACACCTTC
few | TRBJ2-1 | TRBD2 | TRBV2 | CASSPGLAGNNEQFF | TGTGCCAGCAGTCCGGGACTAGCGGGTAACAATGAGCAGTTCTTC
once | TRBJ2-3 | TRBD2 | TRBV10-3 | CAISESSGGPYTDTQYF | TGTGCCATCAGTGAGAGTAGCGGGGGGCCATACACAGATACGCAGTATTTT
few | TRBJ2-1 | TRBD2 | TRBV11-2 | CASSLEVGGGFSYNEQFF | TGTGCCAGCAGCTTAGAGGTGGGGGGGGGTTTTTCCTACAATGAGCAGTTCTTC
. | TRBJ2-2 | TRBD1 | TRBV27 | CASSHNRGQGSGELFF | TGTGCCAGCAGTCACAACAGGGGGCAGGGATCCGGGGAGCTGTTTTTT
. | TRBJ1-6 | TRBD1 | TRBV5-1 | CASRAGGANSPLHF | TGCGCCAGCAGGGCAGGGGGCGCGAATTCACCCCTCCACTTT
. | TRBJ1-1 | . | TRBV19 | CASSSGQNTEAFF | TGTGCCAGTAGTTCGGGACAGAACACTGAAGCTTTCTTT
. | TRBJ2-7 | . | TRBV6-1 | CASSPLPRFDYEQYF | TGTGCCAGCAGCCCCCTCCCGCGCTTCGATTACGAGCAGTACTTC
. | TRBJ2-5 | . | TRBV5-6 | CASSQNRVETQYF | TGTGCCAGCAGCCAAAACAGGGTCGAGACCCAGTACTTC
. | TRBJ2-1 | TRBD1 | TRBV7-2 | CASSGDRGNEQFF | TGTGCCAGCAGCGGGGACAGGGGTAATGAGCAGTTCTTC
. | TRBJ2-4 | TRBD2 | TRBV7-9 | CASTQTSGGAVNIQYF | TGTGCCAGCACCCAGACTAGCGGGGGGGCGGTAAACATTCAGTACTTC
few | TRBJ1-1 | TRBD1 | TRBV15 | CATSRDWGTGDTEAFF | TGTGCCACCAGCAGAGATTGGGGCACAGGGGACACTGAAGCTTTCTTT
. | TRBJ2-5 | . | TRBV19 | CASSISVPFQETQYF | TGTGCCAGTAGTATATCGGTACCGTTCCAAGAGACCCAGTACTTC
. | TRBJ1-2 | . | TRBV19 | CASIASGRKGSGYTF | TGTGCCAGTATAGCGAGCGGGAGGAAAGGATCTGGCTACACCTTC
. | TRBJ1-5 | . | TRBV18 | CASSPTGGGGNQPQHF | TGTGCCAGCTCACCGACCGGGGGGGGCGGCAATCAGCCCCAGCATTTT
. | TRBJ1-5 | . | TRBV10-3 | CAISESSEQPQHF | TGTGCCATCAGTGAGTCGAGTGAACAGCCCCAGCATTTT